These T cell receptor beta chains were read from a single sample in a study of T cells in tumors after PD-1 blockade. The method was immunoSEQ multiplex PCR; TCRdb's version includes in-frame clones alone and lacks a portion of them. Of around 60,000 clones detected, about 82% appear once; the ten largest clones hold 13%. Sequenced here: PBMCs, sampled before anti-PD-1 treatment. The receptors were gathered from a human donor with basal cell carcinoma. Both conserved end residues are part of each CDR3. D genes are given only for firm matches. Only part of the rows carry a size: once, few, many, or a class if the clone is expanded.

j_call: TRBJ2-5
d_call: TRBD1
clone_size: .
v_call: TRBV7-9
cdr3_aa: CASSSHGQGERGQYF
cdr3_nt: TGTGCCAGCAGCTCCCATGGACAGGGGGAGCGGGGCCAGTACTTC

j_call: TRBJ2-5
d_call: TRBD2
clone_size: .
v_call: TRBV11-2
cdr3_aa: CASSLVGSSGGAWETQYF
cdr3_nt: TGTGCCAGCAGCTTAGTGGGGTCTAGCGGGGGGGCCTGGGAGACCCAGTACTTC

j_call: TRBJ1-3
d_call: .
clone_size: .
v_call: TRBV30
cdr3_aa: CAWNGFSGNTIYF
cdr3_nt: TGTGCCTGGAACGGTTTCTCTGGAAACACCATATATTTT

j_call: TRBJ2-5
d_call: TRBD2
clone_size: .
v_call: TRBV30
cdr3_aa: CAWSPGWASGNQETQYF
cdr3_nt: TGTGCCTGGAGTCCAGGGTGGGCTAGCGGGAACCAAGAGACCCAGTACTTC

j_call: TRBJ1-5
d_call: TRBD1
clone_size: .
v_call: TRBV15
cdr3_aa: CATSDPGQGAGQPQHF
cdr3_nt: TGTGCCACCAGCGACCCGGGACAGGGGGCCGGCCAGCCCCAGCATTTT

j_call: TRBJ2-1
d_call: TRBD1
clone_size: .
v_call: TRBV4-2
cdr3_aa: CASSKQGWNNEQFF
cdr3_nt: TGTGCCAGCAGTAAACAGGGGTGGAACAATGAGCAGTTCTTC

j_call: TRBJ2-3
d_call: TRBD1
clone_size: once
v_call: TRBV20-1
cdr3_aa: CSASQSTGSITDTQYF
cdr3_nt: TGCAGTGCTAGTCAATCGACAGGGTCTATCACAGATACGCAGTATTTT

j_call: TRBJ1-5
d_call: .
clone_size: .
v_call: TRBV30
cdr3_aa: CAWGGQSNQPQHF
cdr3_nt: TGTGCCTGGGGCGGCCAGAGCAATCAGCCCCAGCATTTT

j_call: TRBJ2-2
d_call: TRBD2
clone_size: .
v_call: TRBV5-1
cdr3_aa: CASSSLAGNTGELFF
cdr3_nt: TGCGCCAGCAGTAGTCTAGCGGGTAACACCGGGGAGCTGTTTTTT

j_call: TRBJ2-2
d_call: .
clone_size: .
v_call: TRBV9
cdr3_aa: CASSYNLYQGTGELFF
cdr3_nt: TGTGCCAGCAGCTACAATCTATACCAGGGCACCGGGGAGCTGTTTTTT

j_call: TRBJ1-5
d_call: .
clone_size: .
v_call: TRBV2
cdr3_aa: CASSPGGLQPQHF
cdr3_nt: TGTGCCAGCAGTCCCGGGGGGCTACAGCCCCAGCATTTT

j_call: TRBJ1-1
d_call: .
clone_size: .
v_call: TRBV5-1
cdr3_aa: CASNKRPDGALNTEAFF
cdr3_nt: TGCGCCAGCAACAAGAGGCCCGACGGGGCCCTGAACACTGAAGCTTTCTTT

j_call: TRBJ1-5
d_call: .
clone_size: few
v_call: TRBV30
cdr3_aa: CAWASNGNQPQHF
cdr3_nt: TGTGCCTGGGCCTCGAACGGCAATCAGCCCCAGCATTTT

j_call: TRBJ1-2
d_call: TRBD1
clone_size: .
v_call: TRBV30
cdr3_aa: CAWSGTGQGNRGYTF
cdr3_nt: TGTGCCTGGAGTGGTACGGGACAGGGGAATCGTGGCTACACCTTC

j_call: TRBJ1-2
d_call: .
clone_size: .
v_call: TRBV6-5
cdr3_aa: CASSHAKGYGYTF
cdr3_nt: TGTGCCAGCAGTCACGCGAAGGGGTATGGCTACACCTTC

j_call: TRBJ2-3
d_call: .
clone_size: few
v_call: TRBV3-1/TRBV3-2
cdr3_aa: CASSQVATTDTQYF
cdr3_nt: TGTGCCAGCAGCCAAGTGGCTACAACAGATACGCAGTATTTT

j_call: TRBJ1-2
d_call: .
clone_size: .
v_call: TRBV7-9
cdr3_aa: CASSPGQLYGYTF
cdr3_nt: TGTGCCAGTAGCCCCGGCCAACTCTATGGCTACACCTTC

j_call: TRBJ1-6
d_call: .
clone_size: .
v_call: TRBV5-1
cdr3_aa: CASRPQPEGTSSYNSPLHF
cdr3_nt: TGCGCCAGCAGACCACAACCGGAGGGTACAAGCTCCTATAATTCACCCCTCCACTTT

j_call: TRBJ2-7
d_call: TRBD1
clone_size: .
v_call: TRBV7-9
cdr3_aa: CASSPTGEPYEQYF
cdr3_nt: TGTGCCAGCAGCCCCACAGGGGAACCCTACGAGCAGTACTTC

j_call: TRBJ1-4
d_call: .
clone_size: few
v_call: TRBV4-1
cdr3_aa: CASSLRTPEKLFF
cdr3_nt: TGCGCCAGCAGCCTCCGAACTCCTGAAAAACTGTTTTTT

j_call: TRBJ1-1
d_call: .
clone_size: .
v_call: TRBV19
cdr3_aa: CASSTRNTNTEAFF
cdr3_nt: TGTGCCAGTAGTACCAGGAATACCAACACTGAAGCTTTCTTT

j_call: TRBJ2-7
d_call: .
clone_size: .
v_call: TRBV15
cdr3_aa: CATSRENRALGQYF
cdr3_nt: TGTGCCACCAGCAGAGAGAACAGGGCTCTCGGGCAGTACTTC

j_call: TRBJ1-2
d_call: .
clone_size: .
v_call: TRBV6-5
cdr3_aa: CASSHTEDYGYTF
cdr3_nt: TGTGCCAGCAGCCACACCGAAGACTATGGCTACACCTTC

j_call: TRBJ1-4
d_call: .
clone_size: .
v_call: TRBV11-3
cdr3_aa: CASSSFKEKLFF
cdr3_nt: TGTGCCAGCAGCTCCTTTAAGGAAAAACTGTTTTTT

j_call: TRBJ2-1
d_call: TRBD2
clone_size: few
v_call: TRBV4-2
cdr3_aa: CASSQVGGGSSYNEQFF
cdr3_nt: TGTGCCAGCAGCCAAGTCGGCGGGGGGAGCTCCTACAATGAGCAGTTCTTC

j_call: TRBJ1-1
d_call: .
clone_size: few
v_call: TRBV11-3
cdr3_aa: CASSTRQANTEAFF
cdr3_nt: TGTGCCAGCAGCACCCGACAGGCGAACACTGAAGCTTTCTTT

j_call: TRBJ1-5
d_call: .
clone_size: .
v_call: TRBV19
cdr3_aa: CASRSGEQPQHF
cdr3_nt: TGTGCCAGTAGATCGGGGGAGCAGCCCCAGCATTTT

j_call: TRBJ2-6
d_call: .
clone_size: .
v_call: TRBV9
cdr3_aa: CASSSGANVLTF
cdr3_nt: TGTGCCAGCAGCTCTGGGGCCAACGTCCTGACTTTC

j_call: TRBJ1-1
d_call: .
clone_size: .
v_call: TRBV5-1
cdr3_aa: CASSPSIRGYTEAFF
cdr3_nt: TGCGCCAGCAGCCCCTCTATCAGGGGCTACACTGAAGCTTTCTTT

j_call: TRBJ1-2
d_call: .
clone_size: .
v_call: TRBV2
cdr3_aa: CASTEVNPNYGYTF
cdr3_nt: TGTGCCAGCACGGAGGTAAACCCTAACTATGGCTACACCTTC

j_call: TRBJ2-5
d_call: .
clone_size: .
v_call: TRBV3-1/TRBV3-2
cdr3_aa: CASSHLKAGLPPGETQYF
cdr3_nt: TGTGCCAGCAGCCATCTTAAAGCGGGCCTACCGCCGGGAGAGACCCAGTACTTC